These 7 T cell receptor beta chains share one sample of origin, sequenced in a study of cytomegalovirus exposure and HLA in healthy donors. Libraries were prepared by immunoSEQ multiplex PCR; TCRdb keeps only in-frame clonotypes and omits some of them. The table has 150,000 to 200,000 clones, approximately 96% seen once; the top ten hold 0.89%. Material: PBMCs. The receptors stem from a woman aged 18-35 years in good health and CMV-seronegative.

The chain links TRBV5-1 to TRBJ2-5, with 7 bases lining up with TRBD1. In germline, CDR1 is SGHRS, CDR2 YFSETQ. The CDR3 totals 14 residues. Trimming removed 3 bases from V and 3 bases from J; junction bases left unmatched: 5. The CDR3 coding sequence is TGCGCCAGCAGCTCCGGGACAGTTAAAGAGACCCAGTACTTC. Its translation: CASSSGTVKETQYF.

This chain connects TRBV5-1 to TRBJ1-3; D is undetermined. V was trimmed by 4 bases and J by 4 bases, leaving 3 bases between them. Germline V gives CDR1 SGHRS, CDR2 YFSETQ. The CDR3 is 11 residues long. CDR3 nucleotides: TGCGCCAGCAGCGAGGGAAACACCATATATTTT. It translates to CASSEGNTIYF.

The CDR3: CASSHFGKAGQETQYF. In DNA form, the CDR3 reads TGTGCCAGCAGCCACTTCGGTAAAGCGGGGCAAGAGACCCAGTACTTC. The chain links TRBV14 to TRBJ2-5; 7 positions agree with TRBD2. V trimming: 3 bases; J trimming: 2 bases; junction bases outside the gene matches: 9. In germline, CDR1 is SGHDN, CDR2 FVKESK. CDR3 length equals 16 residues.

V is TRBV29-1 and J is TRBJ1-1; D is uncertain. The CDR3 consists of 10 residues. Trimming took off 7 bases at V and 5 bases at J, with 8 bases between the two ends. Germline values: CDR1 SQVTM, CDR2 ANQGSEA. The CDR3, as DNA: TGCAGCGCAGAGGGTACTGAAGCTTTCTTT. It is translated as CSAEGTEAFF.

The CDR3 DNA sequence: TGTGCCAGCAGCTCGGGACAGACTCAAGAGACCCAGTACTTC. It specifies CASSSGQTQETQYF. This chain uses TRBV7-2 with TRBJ2-5, with 7 bases aligning to TRBD1. With 4 bases clipped from V and 2 bases from J, the junction kept 4 bases outside the gene matches. Germline V gives CDR1 SGHTA, CDR2 FQGNSA. The CDR3 length is 14 residues.

The chain joins TRBV5-1 to TRBJ1-3; D is ambiguous. The CDR3 is made up of 14 amino acids. Between the trimmed V and J ends, which lost 0 bases and 4 bases, there was a span of 8 bases. Per the germline V gene, CDR1 is SGHRS and CDR2 is YFSETQ. The CDR3 protein is CASSLGGSGNTIYF. CDR3 bases: TGCGCCAGCAGCTTGGGAGGATCGGGAAACACCATATATTTT.

The CDR3: CASSYSTGATEAFF. As DNA, the CDR3 is TGTGCCAGCAGTTACTCGACAGGGGCCACTGAAGCTTTCTTT. The chain recombines TRBV6-5 with TRBJ1-1, with 8 bases aligning to TRBD1. The germline V gene encodes CDR1 MNHEY and CDR2 SVGAGI. V lost 0 bases, J lost 4 bases, and 1 base stayed unmatched. CDR3 size: 14 residues.